Listed here are 24 T cell receptor beta chains from one sample, sequenced in a study of blood T cell repertoires in COVID-19. Measured with immunoSEQ multiplex PCR; TCRdb has only the in-frame clones, and not every one. This table holds about 110,000 clones, approximately 69% found once. The sequenced sample consisted of peripheral blood. These receptors were taken from a man of 80 years or more with acute or convalescent COVID-19.

A single count supports this clone. The genes are TRBV15 and TRBJ2-1; TRBD2 agrees at 11 bases. Trimming took 2 bases from V and 4 from J; bases not matched to a gene: 4. Germline lookup yields CDR1 LNHNV and CDR2 YYDKDF (reference sequence). The CDR3 is 16 amino acids. This chain's CDR3 is CATSRRGTSGYNEQFF. In nucleotides, the CDR3 is TGTGCCACCAGCAGACGAGGGACTAGCGGATACAATGAGCAGTTCTTC.

The table lists this clone with a count of one. The chain combines TRBV15 with TRBJ1-2, with 9 bases matching TRBD1. Trimming cost V 1 base and J 5 bases; bases outside gene matches: 2. Germline V lookup: CDR1 LNHNV, CDR2 YYDKDF (reference sequence). The CDR3 is 14 residues long. This chain's CDR3 is CATSRAGTGYGYTF. The CDR3 DNA reads as TGTGCCACCAGCAGAGCCGGGACAGGGTATGGCTACACCTTC.

V is TRBV5-1 and J is TRBJ1-1; weak D call: TRBD1 (6 bases). V lost 5 bases and J lost 1, with 9 bases in between. This CDR3 comprises 13 residues. Germline-derived CDR1 and CDR2 are SGHRS and YFSETQ. The CDR3 bases are TGCGCCAGCAGGGCACAGGGGAACACTGAAGCTTTCTTT. It codes for CASRAQGNTEAFF.

The chain has TRBV10-2 and TRBJ1-2, with D uncertain. The CDR3 runs 13 residues. Germline CDR1 is WSHSY and CDR2 is SAAADI. The V and J ends lost 6 bases and 8 bases respectively, with 16 bases between them. In DNA form, the CDR3 reads TGCGCCAGCAGCCTGGAGTGGATTGAAGGCTACACCTTC. Its protein product is CASSLEWIEGYTF.

This rearrangement joins TRBV19 to TRBJ2-3; D gene uncertain. V lost 3 bases and J lost 0, with 13 bases in between. Germline CDR1 reads LNHDA; CDR2 reads SQIVND (reference sequence). CDR3 length equals 16 residues. The CDR3 DNA reads TGTGCCAGTAGTATGGGCCGGCCACATAGCACAGATACGCAGTATTTT. Amino acids: CASSMGRPHSTDTQYF.

CDR3 sequence: CASSLLGSGRVRQPQHF. CDR3 DNA sequence: TGTGCCAGCAGTTTATTAGGGTCAGGCAGGGTCCGACAGCCCCAGCATTTT. V usage is TRBV28 and J usage is TRBJ1-5; tentative D call: TRBD1 (5 bases). The CDR3 is 17 residues long. With 1 base removed from V and 7 bases from J, the gap between germline ends came to 20 bases. The V gene's germline CDR1 is MDHEN and CDR2 SYDVKM.

V usage is TRBV6-5 and J usage is TRBJ2-1; 10 bases align to TRBD2. V gave up 2 bases and J gave up 5 bases; unmatched junction bases: 3. Germline V lookup: CDR1 MNHEY, CDR2 SVGAGI. This CDR3 comprises 15 residues. CDR3 nucleotide sequence: TGTGCCAGCAGTTACGGACTAGCGGCCCACAATGAGCAGTTCTTC. Amino acids: CASSYGLAAHNEQFF.

This chain uses TRBV3-1 (or the pseudogene TRBV3-2) with TRBJ2-3; the match to TRBD2 covers 8 bases. V was pared by 5 bases and J by 0 bases, with 1 base of the junction left unmatched. The CDR3 is 14 residues long. The V gene's germline CDR1 is LGHDT and CDR2 YNNKEL (reference sequence). CDR3: CASSASGSTDTQYF. DNA of the CDR3: TGTGCCAGCAGCGCTAGCGGGAGCACAGATACGCAGTATTTT.

The chain has TRBV6-5 and TRBJ1-1; D possibly corresponds to TRBD1 (6 bases). The CDR3 length is 14 residues. V shed 3 bases and J shed 4 bases, with 12 bases lying between them. The germline CDR1 and CDR2 sequences are MNHEY and SVGAGI. DNA of the CDR3: TGTGCCAGCAGTTATGGCCAGGGGATCACTGAAGCTTTCTTT. Amino acids: CASSYGQGITEAFF.

V gene TRBV5-1 combines with J gene TRBJ2-5, with D possibly being TRBD2 (5 bases). CDR3 length: 13 amino acids. The germline V gene encodes CDR1 SGHRS and CDR2 YFSETQ. Trimming pared 7 bases from V and 4 bases from J, leaving 14 bases between. The CDR3: CASSRVSSETQYF. The CDR3 DNA reads as TGCGCCAGCTCGCGGGTCTCGTCAGAGACCCAGTACTTC. Full variable domain (remainder filled in from reference TRBV5-1 and TRBJ2-5): KAGVTQTPRYLIKTRGQQVTLSCSPISGHRSVSWYQQTPGQGLQFLFEYFSETQRNKGNFPGRFSGRQFSNSRSEMNVSTLELGDSALYLCASSRVSSETQYFGPGTRLLVL.

J is TRBJ2-2 and V is TRBV20-1, with TRBD2 matching over 11 bases. The CDR3 spans 16 residues. The germline gives CDR1 DFQATT, CDR2 SNEGSKA (reference sequence). Trimming took 3 bases from V and 1 from J; bases not matched to a gene: 4. In DNA form, the CDR3 reads TGCAGTGCTAGTCACGGGACTAGCGGGAACACCGGGGAGCTGTTTTTT. Its protein is CSASHGTSGNTGELFF.

The chain recombines TRBV19 with TRBJ1-2, with 7 bases fitting TRBD1. The CDR3 has 13 amino acids. V lost 7 bases and J lost 4; bases outside the gene matches: 6. CDR1 is LNHDA and CDR2 is SQIVND in the germline V gene (reference sequence). Here the CDR3 reads CASTRDRAYGYTF. The CDR3 DNA is TGTGCCAGTACGCGGGACAGAGCCTATGGCTACACCTTC.

The chain employs TRBV4-1 and TRBJ2-7, with D tentatively TRBD1 (6 bases). Germline V gene sequence: CDR1 MGHRA, CDR2 YSYEKL. V was cut by 1 base and J by 2 bases, with 12 bases left in between. CDR3 size: 15 residues. The CDR3 coding sequence is TGCGCCAGCAGCCAAGCCGCAGGGGTAACCTACGAGCAGTACTTC. This codes for CASSQAAGVTYEQYF.

This chain joins TRBV5-1 and TRBJ1-1; 9 bases fit TRBD1. Germline V gene data show CDR1 as SGHRS and CDR2 as YFSETQ. This CDR3 is built from 15 residues. V lost 4 bases to trimming and J lost 8 bases; unmatched junction nucleotides: 12. The CDR3 sequence: CASSRDREARGEAFF. CDR3 nucleotides: TGCGCCAGCAGCCGGGACAGGGAAGCAAGGGGCGAAGCTTTCTTT.

The chain's CDR3 is CASSLADTEAFF. CDR3 DNA sequence: TGTGCCAGCAGCTTGGCGGACACTGAAGCTTTCTTT. The genes are TRBV5-6 and TRBJ1-1; D remains ambiguous. CDR3 length: 12 residues. Germline CDR1 is SGHDT and CDR2 is YYEEEE. V was cut by 0 bases and J by 3 bases, with 3 bases left in between.

The gene calls are TRBV6-6 and TRBJ1-6; D is undetermined. Trimming took 10 bases from V and 9 from J, leaving 13 bases between them. The CDR3 extends over 12 amino acids. Germline V CDR1 and CDR2: MNHNY, SVGAGI (reference sequence). CDR3 sequence reads: CATQVKGSPLHF. As DNA, the CDR3 is TGTGCCACCCAGGTGAAAGGTTCACCCCTCCACTTT.

In this sample, this clone turned up once. The V call is TRBV10-3, the J call TRBJ2-7, with 10 bases aligning to TRBD2. Germline V gene lookup returns CDR1 ENHRY and CDR2 SYGVKD. The V and J ends lost 4 bases and 3 bases, in that order; junction bases with no gene match: 3. The CDR3 extends over 14 amino acids. CDR3 DNA sequence: TGTGCCATCAGTGCTACTAGCGGGAACTACGAGCAGTACTTC. It encodes CAISATSGNYEQYF.

The chain uses TRBV12-3 or TRBV12-4 and TRBJ2-5; D call uncertain. The CDR3 has 12 residues. V was clipped by 2 bases and J by 8 bases, with 9 bases between them. The CDR3 bases are TGTGCCAGCAGTTTACAGGTCGGAACCCAGTACTTC. Its protein is CASSLQVGTQYF.

The chain uses TRBV2 and TRBJ2-1, with TRBD2 identical over 16 bases. V lost 8 bases to trimming and J lost 7 bases; unmatched junction nucleotides: 11. CDR3 length: 17 residues. Germline V CDR1 and CDR2: SNHLY, FYNNEI. Here the CDR3 DNA reads TGTGCCAGCGGATGGACGGGACTAGCGGGAGGGGGAAATGAGCAGTTCTTC. Residues: CASGWTGLAGGGNEQFF. Complete variable domain (other parts from reference TRBV2 and TRBJ2-1): EPEVTQTPSHQVTQMGQEVILRCVPISNHLYFYWYRQILGQKVEFLVSFYNNEISEKSEIFDDQFSVERPDGSNFTLKIRSTKLEDSAMYFCASGWTGLAGGGNEQFFGPGTRLTVL.

The chain employs TRBV2 and TRBJ1-1; D perhaps matches TRBD1 (5 bases). This CDR3 has 13 amino acids. V was shortened by 5 bases and J by 1 base, with 8 bases between the two germline ends. The germline V gene has CDR1 SNHLY and CDR2 FYNNEI. CDR3 region: CASSTTENTEAFF. The CDR3 coding sequence is TGTGCCAGCAGTACGACAGAGAACACTGAAGCTTTCTTT.

This chain connects TRBV19 to TRBJ1-3, with D maybe TRBD1 (5 bases). CDR3 size: 17 residues. Trimming shortened V by 4 bases and J by 0 bases, and 16 bases separated the two germline ends. The V gene's germline CDR1 is LNHDA and CDR2 SQIVND (reference sequence). The CDR3 here is CASSTTIAGDSGNTIYF. The CDR3 DNA is TGTGCCAGTAGTACGACAATTGCGGGGGACTCTGGAAACACCATATATTTT.

The V call is TRBV28, the J call TRBJ1-3, with D perhaps TRBD1 (5 bases). In germline, CDR1 is MDHEN, CDR2 SYDVKM. This CDR3 contains 13 residues. V lost 7 bases and J 5 bases, leaving 12 bases between the germline ends. CDR3 amino acids: CASIAPGRNTIYF. The CDR3 DNA is TGTGCCAGCATCGCCCCAGGGCGAAACACCATATATTTT.

The chain joins TRBV15 to TRBJ1-2, with 9 bases lining up with TRBD1. Germline lookup yields CDR1 LNHNV and CDR2 YYDKDF (reference sequence). There are 15 residues in the CDR3. J lost 4 bases, V lost 4 bases, and 7 bases had no gene match. The CDR3 sequence is CATSNERGQGYGYTF. DNA of the CDR3: TGTGCCACCAGCAACGAACGGGGACAGGGCTATGGCTACACCTTC.

The chain has TRBV14 and TRBJ1-1; no clear D. The CDR3 has 15 amino acids. Germline V gene sequence: CDR1 SGHDN, CDR2 FVKESK. V was cut by 0 bases and J by 5 bases, with 13 bases left in between. As DNA, the CDR3 is TGTGCCAGCAGCCAAGATTTGGTCGGGAGGACTGAAGCTTTCTTT. Amino acid sequence: CASSQDLVGRTEAFF.